The next 23 T cell receptor beta chains were all read from a single sample in a study of shared clonotypes between healthy human individuals. Cells designated naive CD8 were CD45RO-negative and were positively selected for CCR7, with terminally differentiated effector memory CD45RA+ cells excluded. The table came from immunoSEQ multiplex PCR; TCRdb's copy has only in-frame clones and leaves some out. The sample consists of millions of clones, about 95% of them appearing once. Sequencing was performed on naive CD8+ T cells sorted from blood. The receptors here all came from a man between 18 and 35 years old in good health.

The chain employs TRBV6-5 and TRBJ2-7, with a weak D call TRBD1 (6 bases). With 5 bases removed from V and 4 bases from J, the gap between germline ends came to 12 bases. CDR1 is MNHEY and CDR2 is SVGAGI in the germline V gene. The CDR3 contains 13 residues. This chain's CDR3 is CASSLQGQYEQYF. CDR3 sequence (DNA): TGTGCCAGCAGTCTCCAAGGACAGTACGAGCAGTACTTC.

This chain connects TRBV7-9 to TRBJ1-2, with D hard to call. CDR3 length: 16 residues. Trimming stripped 2 bases from V and 4 bases from J, with 17 bases between. Germline CDR1 reads SEHNR; CDR2 reads FQNEAQ (reference sequence). CDR3 residues: CASSLIRKESIYGYTF. The DNA for the CDR3 is TGTGCCAGCAGCTTAATTCGGAAGGAGAGTATCTATGGCTACACCTTC.

Concerning this clone: The sample contains more than one DNA sequence encoding this CDR3. The chain is built from TRBV4-3 and TRBJ2-3; 8 positions agree with TRBD2. The CDR3 is 17 residues long. Trimming at V came to 0 bases and at J to 0 bases, leaving 5 bases not matched to a gene. The germline V gene has CDR1 LGHNA and CDR2 YSLEER. The CDR3 DNA is TGCGCCAGCAGCCAAGAACCTAGCGGGCTGAGCACAGATACGCAGTATTTT. Protein sequence: CASSQEPSGLSTDTQYF.

V is TRBV9 and J is TRBJ2-1; 7 positions match TRBD2. Trimming took 0 bases from V and 2 from J; bases not matched to a gene: 8. The CDR3 consists of 17 residues. The germline V gene has CDR1 SGDLS and CDR2 YYNGEE. The CDR3 DNA reads as TGTGCCAGCAGCGTAGAGGGAGGGGCCCTGGCCTACAATGAGCAGTTCTTC. Its protein is CASSVEGGALAYNEQFF.

The chain recombines TRBV5-4 with TRBJ1-2; D gene ambiguous. The germline V and J ends were trimmed by 4 bases and 3 bases, with 13 bases remaining between them. CDR3 length: 14 residues. In germline, CDR1 is SGHNT, CDR2 YYREEE (reference sequence). CDR3 in DNA: TGTGCCAGCAGCCACGGACGGGAATACTATGGCTACACCTTC. Translation: CASSHGREYYGYTF.

This CDR3 reads CASSYGGGHEQYF. CDR3 in DNA: TGTGCCAGCAGTTACGGGGGGGGGCACGAGCAGTACTTC. V is TRBV6-5 and J is TRBJ2-7; D possibly corresponds to TRBD2 (7 bases). CDR1 and CDR2 (germline): MNHEY, SVGAGI. V shed 2 bases and J shed 5 bases, with 10 bases lying between them. CDR3 length equals 13 residues.

The CDR3 bases are TGTGCCAGCAGCTTGGAACTAGCGGGATTACCCTACAATGAGCAGTTCTTC. This gives the protein CASSLELAGLPYNEQFF. The V call is TRBV5-5, the J call TRBJ2-1, with 10 bases that match TRBD2. V was clipped by 0 bases and J by 2 bases; unmatched bases: 5. The CDR3 length is 17 residues. Per the germline V gene, CDR1 is SGHKS and CDR2 is YYEKEE (reference sequence).

Here the CDR3 DNA reads TGTGCCAGCAGTTACCAAGGATCTGAAGCTTTCTTT. It specifies CASSYQGSEAFF. The gene calls are TRBV6-5 and TRBJ1-1; the D is unclear. Trimming shortened V by 2 bases and J by 6 bases, and 7 bases separated the two germline ends. The CDR3 sequence is 12 residues long. Germline CDR1 and CDR2: MNHEY and SVGAGI.

This chain connects TRBV30 to TRBJ1-4, with D possibly matching TRBD1 (6 bases). There are 15 residues in the CDR3. Per germline, CDR1 GTSNPN and CDR2 SVGIG (reference sequence). The V end was cut by 0 bases, the J end by 7 bases, with 15 bases between. The CDR3 loop reads CAWSVREHRVEKLFF. The CDR3 DNA sequence: TGTGCCTGGAGTGTACGGGAGCACAGGGTTGAAAAACTGTTTTTT.

The V call is TRBV7-2, the J call TRBJ2-1; D not certain. V lost 5 bases and J lost 5, with 16 bases in between. Germline CDR1 SGHTA, CDR2 FQGNSA. The CDR3 consists of 15 residues. In nucleotides, the CDR3 is TGTGCCAGCAGCCGGTATGGCTACGCGGACAATGAGCAGTTCTTC. This gives the protein CASSRYGYADNEQFF.

As regards this clone: Different DNA sequences within this sample yield the same CDR3. Here the CDR3 reads CASSLASTDTQYF. The CDR3 DNA follows: TGTGCCAGCAGCCTAGCTAGCACAGATACGCAGTATTTT. The chain carries TRBV27 and TRBJ2-3; D is possibly TRBD2 (5 bases). Germline CDR1 reads MNHEY; CDR2 reads SMNVEV (reference sequence). Trimming removed 6 bases at V and 0 bases at J, with 7 bases between. CDR3 length equals 13 residues.

V gene TRBV7-8 combines with J gene TRBJ2-3, with 14 bases that match TRBD2. The CDR3 runs 17 residues. Germline CDR1 and CDR2: SGHVS and FQNEAQ. After removal of 6 bases from V and 3 bases from J, the junction contained 8 bases not matched to a gene. CDR3 loop: CASSFLRTSGGTDTQYF. Written as DNA, the CDR3 is TGTGCCAGCAGTTTCCTCCGGACTAGCGGGGGGACAGATACGCAGTATTTT.

The CDR3 protein is CASSLIGGTIPDTQYF. CDR3 bases: TGCGCCAGCAGCCTGATAGGGGGGACCATCCCCGATACGCAGTATTTT. The chain recombines TRBV4-1 with TRBJ2-3, with D perhaps TRBD1 or TRBD2 (6 bases each). Germline V gene sequence: CDR1 MGHRA, CDR2 YSYEKL. This CDR3 spans 16 amino acids. Deletions cut 4 bases from V and 6 bases from J, with 20 bases between.

This sequence joins TRBV6-1 and TRBJ1-1, with unresolved D. The germline V gene has CDR1 MNHNS and CDR2 SASEGT. With 2 bases removed from V and 5 bases from J, the gap between germline ends came to 18 bases. This CDR3 has 16 residues. As DNA, the CDR3 is TGTGCCAGCAGTGAATGGGAGTATGAGGGCAGAACTGAAGCTTTCTTT. It is translated as CASSEWEYEGRTEAFF.

The chain has TRBV19 and TRBJ1-2; the match to TRBD1 covers 7 bases. V trimming: 3 bases; J trimming: 5 bases; junction bases outside the gene matches: 6. CDR1 and CDR2 (germline): LNHDA, SQIVND (reference sequence). The CDR3 consists of 14 residues. The CDR3 is CASSIWDSPYGYTF. CDR3 DNA sequence: TGTGCCAGTAGTATTTGGGACAGCCCATATGGCTACACCTTC.

The chain is built from TRBV30 and TRBJ1-2; TRBD1 might be the D (6 bases). Germline assignment: CDR1 GTSNPN and CDR2 SVGIG (reference sequence). Trimming removed 0 bases at V and 4 bases at J, with 15 bases between. The CDR3 is 15 amino acids. CDR3 nucleotides: TGTGCCTGGAGTGTCCCCTCGACAGGAGGCTATGGCTACACCTTC. Amino acid sequence: CAWSVPSTGGYGYTF.

The chain combines TRBV30 with TRBJ2-7; D might be TRBD1 (5 bases). V shed 0 bases and J shed 0 bases, with 12 bases lying between them. The CDR3 consists of 15 residues. Germline V gene lookup returns CDR1 GTSNPN and CDR2 SVGIG (reference sequence). DNA of the CDR3: TGTGCCTGGAGTGTGTGGTCGCAGGGCTCCTACGAGCAGTACTTC. Translating it yields CAWSVWSQGSYEQYF.

The chain combines TRBV4-1 with TRBJ2-5; D perhaps matches TRBD1 (5 bases). The germline V gene encodes CDR1 MGHRA and CDR2 YSYEKL. This CDR3 comprises 14 residues. Trimming pared 3 bases from V and 1 base from J, leaving 9 bases between. The CDR3 nucleotides read TGCGCCAGCAGCCAGCAGACAGCCCAAGAGACCCAGTACTTC. This translates into CASSQQTAQETQYF.

The rearrangement uses TRBV9 and TRBJ2-1; 11 bases are a match to TRBD2. Germline CDR1 is SGDLS and CDR2 is YYNGEE. Trimming at V came to 3 bases and at J to 5 bases, leaving 4 bases not matched to a gene. This CDR3 spans 15 amino acids. CDR3 sequence: CASSDEGLADNEQFF. DNA for the CDR3: TGTGCCAGCAGCGACGAGGGACTAGCGGACAATGAGCAGTTCTTC.

The V gene is TRBV4-1, the J gene TRBJ2-1, with TRBD1 identical over 8 bases. After removal of 5 bases from V and 0 bases from J, the junction contained 3 bases not matched to a gene. CDR3 length: 15 residues. The germline V gene has CDR1 MGHRA and CDR2 YSYEKL. The CDR3 nucleotides read TGCGCCAGCAGCAACGGACAGGGCTCCTACAATGAGCAGTTCTTC. Translating it yields CASSNGQGSYNEQFF.

A word on this clone: Other DNA sequences of this sample code for an identical CDR3. The J gene is TRBJ2-7, the V gene TRBV28; D gene unclear. Trimming cost V 3 bases and J 0 bases, with 6 bases left between them. CDR3 size: 13 residues. Germline assignment: CDR1 MDHEN and CDR2 SYDVKM. CDR3 region: CASSFEASYEQYF. The CDR3 DNA follows: TGTGCCAGCAGTTTCGAAGCCTCCTACGAGCAGTACTTC.

The chain links TRBV15 to TRBJ1-5, with D uncertain. Trimming pared 1 base from V and 1 base from J, leaving 8 bases between. Looked up from germline, CDR1 is LNHNV and CDR2 is YYDKDF (reference sequence). The CDR3 runs 15 residues. DNA for the CDR3: TGTGCCACCAGCAGAGTGCAAGGGAGCAATCAGCCCCAGCATTTT. Protein sequence: CATSRVQGSNQPQHF.

This clone was detected only once. CDR3 sequence: CAWSVGGPDSPLHF. CDR3 DNA sequence: TGTGCCTGGAGTGTAGGGGGACCCGATTCACCCCTCCACTTT. The chain uses TRBV30 and TRBJ1-6; a weak D match, TRBD1 (6 bases). Per germline, CDR1 GTSNPN and CDR2 SVGIG (reference sequence). The V and J ends lost 0 bases and 8 bases respectively, with 11 bases between them. This CDR3 is 14 amino acids long.